The 18 T cell receptor beta chains presented below share a single source sample, sequenced in a study of blood T cells in healthy people across ages. PCR was performed a second time for about 7 to 12 cycles using a sample-barcoded 5' primer and a J-beta primer mix. MiXCR was run by TCRdb on the 5' RACE reads, yielding one entry per CDR3 protein. The sample records around 800,000 distinct CDR3 sequences, about a quarter being singletons. These same data were also listed under a study on T cells of mothers and their children.

What was sequenced was blood. The receptors derive from a boy aged 5-17 years in good health.

CDR3 loop: CASSVIGQNTGELFF. CDR3 nucleotides: TGTGCCAGCAGCGTAATCGGACAGAACACCGGGGAGCTGTTTTTT. The chain joins TRBV9 to TRBJ2-2; a possible D gene is TRBD1 (5 bases). CDR1 and CDR2 (germline): SGDLS, YYNGEE. V was pared by 1 base and J by 1 base, with 8 bases between. The CDR3 is 15 amino acids. The full variable domain, with the rest looked up from reference TRBV9 and TRBJ2-2, is DSGVTQTPKHLITATGQRVTLRCSPRSGDLSVYWYQQSLDQGLQFLIQYYNGEERAKGNILERFSAQQFPDLHSELNLSSLELGDSALYFCASSVIGQNTGELFFGEGSRLTVL.

CDR3 sequence: CATSRGASTRSGELFF. CDR3 nucleotides: TGTGCCACCAGCAGAGGGGCCTCGACACGGTCCGGGGAGCTGTTTTTT. The V gene is TRBV15, the J gene TRBJ2-2; D is unclear. The CDR3 has 16 amino acids. Trimming stripped 1 base from V and 6 bases from J, with 15 bases between. CDR1 and CDR2 (germline): LNHNV, YYDKDF (reference sequence).

The chain carries TRBV29-1 and TRBJ1-2; TRBD1 matches at 8 bases. This CDR3 region has 14 residues. Looked up from germline, CDR1 is SQVTM and CDR2 is ANQGSEA. DNA of the CDR3: TGCATCGCACAAACTTCCGGACAGGGCTATGGCTACACCTTC. Encoded protein: CIAQTSGQGYGYTF.

The chain uses TRBV7-9 and TRBJ2-7; 10 positions agree with TRBD2. CDR3 length: 14 amino acids. Losses at the gene ends were 3 bases for V and 4 bases for J; bases not matched to a gene: 3. CDR1 is SEHNR and CDR2 is FQNEAQ in the germline V gene (reference sequence). DNA of the CDR3: TGTGCCAGCAGCTTTAGCGGGGGGCGTTACGAGCAGTACTTC. Encoded protein: CASSFSGGRYEQYF.

J is TRBJ2-5 and V is TRBV12-3 or TRBV12-4, with D perhaps matching TRBD2 (7 bases). The last part of the DNA fits TRBJ2-7 better; the J call may be wrong. The CDR3 sequence is 15 residues long. The CDR3, as DNA: TGTGCCAGCAGTTTAATCGCGGGGGCGAACTACGAGCAGTACTTC. It is translated as CASSLIAGANYEQYF.

This chain connects TRBV6-4 to TRBJ2-1, with TRBD2 as a possible D gene (6 bases). Germline CDR1 and CDR2: MRHNA and SNTAGT. Trimming removed 3 bases at V and 5 bases at J, with 14 bases between. CDR3 length: 15 residues. CDR3 coding DNA: TGTGCCAGCAGTGAATTAGCGGAGCCGAACAATGAGCAGTTCTTC. Translation: CASSELAEPNNEQFF.

Notes on this clonotype: At one end, the junction sequence differs from germline, possibly due to a read error. The genes are TRBV6-1 and TRBJ2-5; 7 bases agree with TRBD1. CDR1 and CDR2 from the germline V gene are MNHNS and SASEGT. The CDR3 is 15 amino acids. CDR3 in amino acids: CASSEAGTAYYEQCF. CDR3 bases: TGTGCCAGCAGTGAAGCCGGGACAGCCTACTACGAGCAGTGCTTC.

The gene calls are TRBV2 and TRBJ2-5, with 8 positions matching TRBD1. CDR3 length equals 14 residues. Losses at the gene ends were 6 bases for V and 1 base for J; bases not matched to a gene: 4. CDR1 is SNHLY and CDR2 is FYNNEI in the germline V gene. CDR3 protein: CASRQGVAQETQYF. CDR3 nucleotide sequence: TGTGCCAGCAGACAGGGGGTAGCCCAAGAGACCCAGTACTTC.

The genes are TRBV20-1 and TRBJ2-5; 9 bases are shared with TRBD2. Per the germline V gene, CDR1 is DFQATT and CDR2 is SNEGSKA (reference sequence). V was clipped by 6 bases and J by 5 bases; unmatched bases: 19. The CDR3 extends over 17 amino acids. CDR3 region: CSARGYGASGVGETQYF. As DNA, the CDR3 is TGCAGTGCGAGGGGGTATGGTGCTAGCGGGGTAGGGGAGACCCAGTACTTC.

The chain links TRBV6-5 to TRBJ2-3, with TRBD2 matching 10 bases. The germline V gene has CDR1 MNHEY and CDR2 SVGAGI. The CDR3 length is 16 residues. Trimming at V came to 2 bases and at J to 6 bases, leaving 8 bases not matched to a gene. CDR3 nucleotide sequence: TGTGCCAGCAGTTACGCGCGAGCGGGGGGGCAGGATACGCAGTATTTT. It specifies CASSYARAGGQDTQYF.

This clonotype was seen a handful of times. The rearrangement joins TRBV7-9 to TRBJ2-5; tentatively, D is TRBD1 (6 bases). The CDR3 loop spans 15 amino acids. The germline V and J ends were trimmed by 6 bases and 2 bases, with 16 bases remaining between them. CDR1 and CDR2 from the germline V gene are SEHNR and FQNEAQ (reference sequence). The CDR3 DNA sequence: TGTGCCAGCAGAACGTACGGACAGCTTCAAGAGACCCAGTACTTC. Protein sequence: CASRTYGQLQETQYF.

This clonotype was seen only a few times. The rearrangement links TRBV24-1 to TRBJ1-2; no clear D. Germline CDR1 and CDR2: KGHDR and SFDVKD. Trimming removed 4 bases at V and 4 bases at J, with 6 bases between. The CDR3 contains 12 residues. The CDR3 loop is CATSDGFYGYTF. In DNA form, the CDR3 reads TGTGCCACCAGTGACGGATTCTATGGCTACACCTTC.

The chain has TRBV29-1 and TRBJ2-7, with D unresolved. Trimming took off 7 bases at V and 1 base at J, with 11 bases between the two ends. The CDR3 is made up of 12 amino acids. Germline loops: CDR1 SQVTM, CDR2 ANQGSEA. The CDR3, as DNA: TGCAGCGCCACACAGAGGTCCTACGAGCAGTACTTC. This translates into CSATQRSYEQYF.

This chain connects TRBV11-3 to TRBJ2-1, with D possibly TRBD1 on 5 matching bases. The V gene's germline CDR1 is SGHNT and CDR2 YENEEA. The V and J ends lost 4 bases and 1 base respectively, with 14 bases between them. This CDR3 has 16 residues. CDR3 in DNA: TGTGCCAGCAGCTCCCATGGGGCGGAGTCCTACAATGAGCAGTTCTTC. Translated, it gives CASSSHGAESYNEQFF. Complete variable domain (other parts from reference TRBV11-3 and TRBJ2-1): EAGVVQSPRYKIIEKKQPVAFWCNPISGHNTLYWYLQNLGQGPELLIRYENEEAVDDSQLPKDRFSAERLKGVDSTLKIQPAELGDSAVYLCASSSHGAESYNEQFFGPGTRLTVL.

This clonotype was counted a few times. The chain links TRBV28 to TRBJ1-2, with 8 bases matching TRBD1. After removal of 7 bases from V and 6 bases from J, the junction contained 10 bases not matched to a gene. Looked up from germline, CDR1 is MDHEN and CDR2 is SYDVKM. CDR3 length equals 14 residues. The CDR3 spells CASKNPGGAHGYTF. CDR3 in DNA: TGTGCCAGCAAAAACCCAGGGGGCGCACATGGCTACACCTTC.

At least ten counts were recorded for this clonotype. The gene calls are TRBV5-1 and TRBJ2-7; D call uncertain. Trimming stripped 0 bases from V and 2 bases from J, with 6 bases between. The CDR3 runs 13 residues. Per the germline V gene, CDR1 is SGHRS and CDR2 is YFSETQ. DNA for the CDR3: TGCGCCAGCAGCTTGGACAGTCCCTACGAGCAGTACTTC. Protein: CASSLDSPYEQYF. The full variable domain, its missing parts supplied by reference TRBV5-1 and TRBJ2-7, is KAGVTQTPRYLIKTRGQQVTLSCSPISGHRSVSWYQQTPGQGLQFLFEYFSETQRNKGNFPGRFSGRQFSNSRSEMNVSTLELGDSALYLCASSLDSPYEQYFGPGTRLTVT.

This clonotype was seen a handful of times. This chain joins TRBV20-1 and TRBJ2-1; a weak D match, TRBD2 (5 bases). Trimming stripped 1 base from V and 2 bases from J, with 9 bases between. CDR1 and CDR2 from the germline V gene are DFQATT and SNEGSKA (reference sequence). The CDR3 runs to 14 residues. CDR3: CSARAPGTYNEQFF. Written as DNA, the CDR3 is TGCAGTGCTAGAGCCCCGGGAACCTACAATGAGCAGTTCTTC.

This clonotype was recorded at least ten times. The rearrangement joins TRBV3-1 to TRBJ2-1; 11 nucleotides align to TRBD2. Unmatched junction bases numbered 9, after V lost 3 bases and J lost 8 bases. Germline assignment: CDR1 LGHDT and CDR2 YNNKEL (reference sequence). The CDR3 contains 16 residues. The CDR3 DNA is TGTGCCAGCAGCCAGTGGGGTAGCGGGGGGGCATATGAGCAGTTCTTC. Translated: CASSQWGSGGAYEQFF.